This T cell receptor (beta chain) derives from a study of CD8 T cells in ankylosing spondylitis. Comments on this clonotype: Its cognate antigen is unknown.

Study observations and caveats: One TCR beta motif, made up of under ten highly homologous variants, appeared characteristic of ankylosing spondylitis blood.

Generation of TCR beta libraries employed quantitative 5'-RACE incorporating molecular barcodes. MiXCR, run by TCRdb on the 5' RACE reads, gives a single entry per CDR3 protein. The table records around 450,000 distinct CDR3 sequences, around 26% of them present only once. The CDR3 spans 16 residues. From germline, CDR1 is SGHTA and CDR2 FQGNSA. The V segment lost 5 bases and the J segment 0 bases; nucleotides outside the gene matches: 8. This chain connects TRBV7-2 to TRBJ2-5; 8 bases line up with TRBD1. The sample comprised blood, either unsorted or a sorted T cell fraction (not recorded which). The receptor's source is a male donor with ankylosing spondylitis. The CDR3 here is CASSRRTGRDQETQYF. CDR3 nucleotides: TGTGCCAGCAGCCGGCGGACAGGGCGTGACCAAGAGACCCAGTACTTC.